Each of the 32 T cell receptor beta chains below was sequenced from the same sample in a study of beta chain features in type 1 diabetes. Expressed TCRB transcripts were sequenced, since all the RNA that had been isolated was reverse transcribed. Generated by immunoSEQ multiplex PCR, the TCRdb table keeps only in-frame clones and is missing some. Of around 250,000 clones in the sample, 68% were seen once. The sample was naive CD4+ T cells from blood. The receptors originated from a man aged 25 to 40 in good health.

This clone has just a few counts. V usage is TRBV30 and J usage is TRBJ2-5; 12 bases are shared with TRBD2. Losses at the gene ends were 2 bases for V and 2 bases for J; bases not matched to a gene: 6. CDR3 size: 16 residues. CDR1 GTSNPN and CDR2 SVGIG come from the germline V gene (reference sequence). The DNA of the CDR3 is TGTGCCTGGAGTCTCAGACTAGCGGGAGTGCAAGAGACCCAGTACTTC. It codes for CAWSLRLAGVQETQYF.

This clone was observed a few times. This rearrangement joins TRBV30 to TRBJ2-1, with 13 nucleotides matching TRBD2. CDR1 is GTSNPN and CDR2 is SVGIG in the germline V gene (reference sequence). The CDR3 is made up of 14 amino acids. J was trimmed by 8 bases and V by 3 bases; bases with no gene match: 4. CDR3 in amino acids: CAWSRTSGSYEQFF. CDR3 in DNA: TGTGCCTGGAGCAGGACTAGCGGGAGCTATGAGCAGTTCTTC.

CDR3 nucleotides: TGCAGCGTTGAGCAGGAGACAGATACGCAGTATTTT. Its protein product is CSVEQETDTQYF. This rearrangement joins TRBV29-1 to TRBJ2-3; no clear D. Germline lookup yields CDR1 SQVTM and CDR2 ANQGSEA. This CDR3 has 12 residues. The germline V and J ends were trimmed by 3 bases and 3 bases, with 7 bases remaining between them.

This rearrangement joins TRBV7-2 to TRBJ2-5, with D possibly matching TRBD1 (6 bases). The CDR3 has 12 amino acids. The germline V and J ends were trimmed by 3 bases and 5 bases, with 7 bases remaining between them. Germline V gives CDR1 SGHTA, CDR2 FQGNSA. Here the CDR3 reads CASSLQGETQYF. CDR3 sequence (DNA): TGTGCCAGCAGCTTGCAGGGGGAGACCCAGTACTTC.

V usage is TRBV5-1 and J usage is TRBJ1-4, with D uncertain. Trimming removed 0 bases at V and 7 bases at J, with 10 bases between. This CDR3 comprises 14 residues. The germline V gene encodes CDR1 SGHRS and CDR2 YFSETQ. The CDR3 sequence is CASSLAGYGEKLFF. The DNA for the CDR3 is TGCGCCAGCAGCTTGGCCGGGTACGGTGAAAAACTGTTTTTT.

Only a few counts were recorded for this clone. CDR3 sequence reads: CASSVVQTGTQYF. CDR3 nucleotides: TGTGCCAGCAGCGTAGTTCAGACGGGTACGCAGTATTTT. This chain links TRBV9 with TRBJ2-3; unclear D gene. V was cut by 0 bases and J by 8 bases, with 10 bases left in between. Germline V gives CDR1 SGDLS, CDR2 YYNGEE. The CDR3 loop spans 13 amino acids.

The CDR3 loop reads CASSFQRPSSYEQYF. In DNA, the CDR3 is TGCGCCAGCAGCTTTCAACGGCCAAGCTCCTACGAGCAGTACTTC. The chain has TRBV5-1 and TRBJ2-7; no definite D call. CDR3 length: 15 residues. V dropped 2 bases and J dropped 0 bases, with 12 bases sitting between them. Germline values: CDR1 SGHRS, CDR2 YFSETQ.

The V call is TRBV30, the J call TRBJ2-3; D call uncertain. V was cut by 2 bases and J by 6 bases, with 6 bases left in between. Germline CDR1 reads GTSNPN; CDR2 reads SVGIG (reference sequence). The CDR3 has 11 amino acids. The CDR3 region has the DNA TGTGCCTGGAGTCTTGGGGATACGCAGTATTTT. This translates into CAWSLGDTQYF. The full variable domain, its missing parts supplied by reference TRBV30 and TRBJ2-3, is SQTIHQWPATLVQPVGSPLSLECTVEGTSNPNLYWYRQAAGRGLQLLFYSVGIGQISSEVPQNLSASRPQDRQFILSSKKLLLSDSGFYLCAWSLGDTQYFGPGTRLTVL.

This chain links TRBV9 with TRBJ2-7; 9 bases match TRBD1. The J segment lost 4 bases and the V segment lost 0 bases, leaving 11 bases of the junction unmatched. The CDR3 consists of 17 residues. Looked up from germline, CDR1 is SGDLS and CDR2 is YYNGEE. The DNA for the CDR3 is TGTGCCAGCAGCGTAGGGGTAAATCCGGGACAGGGTTACGAGCAGTACTTC. Its protein is CASSVGVNPGQGYEQYF.

This clone was picked up a small number of times. V usage is TRBV29-1 and J usage is TRBJ2-5; 8 bases are a match to TRBD2. In germline, CDR1 is SQVTM, CDR2 ANQGSEA. The CDR3 length is 13 residues. V was clipped by 5 bases and J by 1 base; unmatched bases: 3. In DNA form, the CDR3 reads TGCAGCGTTCTACTAGCGGCCCAAGAGACCCAGTACTTC. Its translation: CSVLLAAQETQYF.

This chain links TRBV7-2 with TRBJ2-5; D is possibly TRBD2 (6 bases). Germline CDR1 SGHTA, CDR2 FQGNSA. The CDR3 runs 15 residues. Trimming shortened V by 5 bases and J by 5 bases, and 18 bases separated the two germline ends. DNA of the CDR3: TGTGCCAGCAGCGCTCCCTTGGCGGGACTGGAGACCCAGTACTTC. This encodes CASSAPLAGLETQYF.

The genes are TRBV29-1 and TRBJ2-1; no clear D gene. Germline CDR1 is SQVTM and CDR2 is ANQGSEA. The CDR3 spans 11 residues. V lost 4 bases and J 3 bases, leaving 4 bases between the germline ends. CDR3 nucleotide sequence: TGCAGCGTTGTAAGCTACAATGAGCAGTTCTTC. Translation gives CSVVSYNEQFF.

This clone was recorded once. V usage is TRBV9 and J usage is TRBJ2-5; no firm D call. Trimming removed 0 bases from V and 5 bases from J, with 11 bases in between. The CDR3 consists of 14 residues. The germline gives CDR1 SGDLS, CDR2 YYNGEE. The CDR3 DNA reads as TGTGCCAGCAGCGTAGACCCCAGAAGGGAGACCCAGTACTTC. This codes for CASSVDPRRETQYF.

This chain joins TRBV29-1 and TRBJ2-1, with TRBD1 matching over 12 bases. CDR1 is SQVTM, CDR2 ANQGSEA, per germline. The length of the CDR3 is 15 residues. With V trimmed by 7 bases and J by 0 bases, 4 bases remained unmatched. The CDR3 DNA reads TGCAGCGCCGGGACAGGGGGCAGCTCCTACAATGAGCAGTTCTTC. It translates to CSAGTGGSSYNEQFF.

The chain employs TRBV30 and TRBJ1-4; D is unresolved. V lost 2 bases and J lost 1, with 8 bases in between. CDR3 length equals 14 residues. Germline assignment: CDR1 GTSNPN and CDR2 SVGIG (reference sequence). CDR3 amino acids: CAWSSLGTNEKLFF. The DNA of the CDR3 is TGTGCCTGGAGTTCCCTGGGAACTAATGAAAAACTGTTTTTT.

The rearrangement links TRBV5-1 to TRBJ2-7, with 11 nucleotides matching TRBD2. There are 15 residues in the CDR3. The V gene's germline CDR1 is SGHRS and CDR2 YFSETQ. With V trimmed by 4 bases and J by 3 bases, 6 bases remained unmatched. The CDR3, as DNA: TGCGCCAGCAGCGCGACTAGCGGGACGATCTACGAGCAGTACTTC. Amino acid sequence: CASSATSGTIYEQYF. Full variable domain (outside the CDR3, taken from reference TRBV5-1 and TRBJ2-7): KAGVTQTPRYLIKTRGQQVTLSCSPISGHRSVSWYQQTPGQGLQFLFEYFSETQRNKGNFPGRFSGRQFSNSRSEMNVSTLELGDSALYLCASSATSGTIYEQYFGPGTRLTVT.

The chain carries TRBV6-5 and TRBJ2-7; 11 bases fit TRBD2. Germline CDR1 MNHEY, CDR2 SVGAGI. This CDR3 region has 16 residues. Unmatched junction bases numbered 6, after V lost 2 bases and J lost 3 bases. CDR3 in DNA: TGTGCCAGCAGTTACACTAGCGGGAGTGCGGGCTACGAGCAGTACTTC. Protein: CASSYTSGSAGYEQYF.

V gene TRBV2 combines with J gene TRBJ2-1; D is perhaps TRBD1 (6 bases). Germline V gene sequence: CDR1 SNHLY, CDR2 FYNNEI. The V end lost 3 bases, the J end lost 14 bases, and 20 bases lay between the germline ends. The CDR3 is 14 amino acids. Here the CDR3 DNA reads TGTGCCAGCAGTGAGGACAGAACCGTTGTGGGAAAGTTCTTC. Protein sequence: CASSEDRTVVGKFF.

The V gene is TRBV9, the J gene TRBJ2-1, with TRBD2 matching over 12 bases. The CDR3 extends over 16 amino acids. Trimming cost V 4 bases and J 6 bases; bases outside gene matches: 8. Germline CDR1 SGDLS, CDR2 YYNGEE. Here the CDR3 DNA reads TGTGCCAGCAGCCCAGGAACTAGCGGGAGGATCAATGAGCAGTTCTTC. Translated: CASSPGTSGRINEQFF.

This chain joins TRBV30 and TRBJ2-5; the D is unclear. The CDR3 spans 13 residues. Germline V gene lookup returns CDR1 GTSNPN and CDR2 SVGIG (reference sequence). Trimming pared 2 bases from V and 1 base from J, leaving 8 bases between. The CDR3 reads CAWSTMGQETQYF. The CDR3 DNA reads TGTGCCTGGAGTACAATGGGCCAAGAGACCCAGTACTTC.

The chain is built from TRBV18 and TRBJ2-5; D is unclear. CDR3 size: 14 residues. In germline, CDR1 is KGHSH, CDR2 LQKENI. The V and J ends lost 3 bases and 2 bases respectively, with 10 bases between them. CDR3 DNA: TGTGCCAGCTCACCCTCCCCGGGTCAAGAGACCCAGTACTTC. Translation: CASSPSPGQETQYF.

The genes are TRBV29-1 and TRBJ2-5; the D is unclear. Germline CDR1 is SQVTM and CDR2 is ANQGSEA. The CDR3 has 11 residues. Trimming took off 7 bases at V and 5 bases at J, with 11 bases between the two ends. The CDR3 loop reads CSALFGETQYF. CDR3 nucleotide sequence: TGCAGCGCCTTATTCGGGGAGACCCAGTACTTC.

The gene calls are TRBV30 and TRBJ2-1; TRBD1 matches at 7 bases. The junction had 5 bases not matched to a gene; V was cut back by 5 bases and J by 7 bases. Germline values: CDR1 GTSNPN, CDR2 SVGIG (reference sequence). The CDR3 has 12 residues. The CDR3 is CAWQPDRNEQFF. The CDR3, as DNA: TGTGCCTGGCAACCGGACAGGAATGAGCAGTTCTTC.

V and J are TRBV29-1 and TRBJ2-7, with TRBD1 identical over 8 bases. The junction had 9 bases not matched to a gene; V was cut back by 6 bases and J by 2 bases. Germline lookup yields CDR1 SQVTM and CDR2 ANQGSEA. The CDR3 is made up of 14 amino acids. The DNA of the CDR3 is TGCAGCGTGGCCCCGAGGACAGGGACCTACGAGCAGTACTTC. Amino acids: CSVAPRTGTYEQYF.

This clone was counted a few times. This chain links TRBV10-3 with TRBJ2-3, with 10 positions matching TRBD2. CDR1 ENHRY and CDR2 SYGVKD come from the germline V gene. The ends lost 7 bases at V and 6 bases at J; junction bases unmatched: 4. This CDR3 is 13 amino acids long. The CDR3 reads CAITPGLADTQYF. For the CDR3, the DNA is TGTGCCATCACCCCGGGACTAGCGGATACGCAGTATTTT.

This sequence joins TRBV27 and TRBJ1-2; D is undetermined. The CDR3 loop spans 14 amino acids. The V end was cut by 2 bases, the J end by 4 bases, with 11 bases between. Germline loops: CDR1 MNHEY, CDR2 SMNVEV (reference sequence). CDR3 DNA: TGTGCCAGCAGTTTAGGCACCCTTGGCTATGGCTACACCTTC. As protein: CASSLGTLGYGYTF.

V gene TRBV7-2 combines with J gene TRBJ2-7; 7 nucleotides match TRBD2. The germline gives CDR1 SGHTA, CDR2 FQGNSA. The CDR3 covers 12 residues. J lost 1 base, V lost 8 bases, and 2 bases had no gene match. CDR3 bases: TGTGCCAGCGGCGGGAGTTCCTACGAGCAGTACTTC. Its protein product is CASGGSSYEQYF.

The chain uses TRBV11-2 and TRBJ2-7; D not resolved. CDR1 is SGHAT, CDR2 FQNNGV, per germline. Trimming removed 2 bases at V and 1 base at J, with 6 bases between. The CDR3 runs 13 residues. CDR3 in amino acids: CASSLQKSYEQYF. CDR3 sequence (DNA): TGTGCCAGCAGCTTACAGAAATCCTACGAGCAGTACTTC.

This chain joins TRBV29-1 and TRBJ2-7, with D perhaps being TRBD1 or TRBD2 (8 bases each). The ends were cut back, 4 bases at V and 0 bases at J, with 16 bases in the middle. The CDR3 runs 15 residues. Germline V gene data show CDR1 as SQVTM and CDR2 as ANQGSEA. Written as DNA, the CDR3 is TGCAGCGTTGTTTTAGCGGGACAGGTCTCCTACGAGCAGTACTTC. Amino acid sequence: CSVVLAGQVSYEQYF.

This chain uses TRBV29-1 with TRBJ2-2, with a weak D call TRBD1 (6 bases). Trimming took 3 bases from V and 8 from J, leaving 13 bases between them. This CDR3 is 13 amino acids long. Germline-derived CDR1 and CDR2 are SQVTM and ANQGSEA. In DNA, the CDR3 is TGCAGCGTTGATGACAGGTTGGGGGGGGAGCTGTTTTTT. Protein product: CSVDDRLGGELFF.

This clone has only a few counts. V gene TRBV10-3 combines with J gene TRBJ2-3; D not certain. Germline CDR1 is ENHRY and CDR2 is SYGVKD. Trimming pared 10 bases from V and 3 bases from J, leaving 8 bases between. This CDR3 comprises 11 residues. The CDR3 coding sequence is TGTGCCACCACTCAAACAGATACGCAGTATTTT. Its translation: CATTQTDTQYF.

The rearrangement joins TRBV7-6 to TRBJ1-1; perhaps TRBD1 as D (5 bases). Germline V lookup: CDR1 SGHVS, CDR2 FNYEAQ. There are 15 residues in the CDR3. Deletions cut 5 bases from V and 0 bases from J, with 13 bases between. CDR3 region: CASSQGQTLNTEAFF. The CDR3 coding sequence is TGTGCCAGCAGCCAAGGACAAACTTTGAACACTGAAGCTTTCTTT.